These 3 T cell receptor beta chains were all obtained from the same sample, sequenced in a study of cytomegalovirus exposure and HLA in healthy donors. The primer mix had 60 Vbeta and 13 Jbeta primers. Assay: immunoSEQ multiplex PCR; the TCRdb copy retains only in-frame clones and omits some. Of 100,000 to 150,000 clones listed, less than 80% were seen once; the top ten hold around 4%. The sequenced sample was PBMCs. The origin of the receptors is a man under 40 in good health and CMV-seronegative.

This clone was detected only once. The chain couples TRBV11-2 to TRBJ2-5; D may be TRBD2 (6 bases). Germline CDR1 is SGHAT and CDR2 is FQNNGV. This CDR3 comprises 13 residues. Trimming took off 5 bases at V and 3 bases at J, with 10 bases between the two ends. CDR3 sequence: CASSRGTEETQYF. Here the CDR3 DNA reads TGTGCCAGCAGCCGCGGGACTGAAGAGACCCAGTACTTC.

The chain combines TRBV29-1 with TRBJ2-3; the match to TRBD2 covers 13 bases. The V gene end was trimmed by 7 bases and the J gene end by 1 base; junction bases not matched to a gene: 17. Germline-derived CDR1 and CDR2 are SQVTM and ANQGSEA. This CDR3 contains 19 residues. The CDR3 region has the DNA TGCAGCGGGGGAGGGGGTACTAGCGGGGGGGCCGGTGGCACAGATACGCAGTATTTT. This sequence encodes CSGGGGTSGGAGGTDTQYF.

The V call is TRBV30, the J call TRBJ2-5; 9 bases are a match to TRBD1. J gave up 5 bases and V 1 base, and 8 bases lay outside the gene matches. Per the germline V gene, CDR1 is GTSNPN and CDR2 is SVGIG (reference sequence). The CDR3 contains 15 residues. For the CDR3, the DNA is TGTGCCTGGAGTGATTACAGGGGGCGCGGGGAGACCCAGTACTTC. Translation: CAWSDYRGRGETQYF.